The entry below describes one T cell receptor (beta chain). TCRdb keeps only in-frame clones here, not all; method: immunoSEQ multiplex PCR. Of 310,000 or so clones in the sample, about nine tenths were seen once. The data were taken from a study of blood T cell repertoires in COVID-19. Across the study: Spain, Italy and the United States supplied samples that represented acute and convalescent COVID-19.

The receptor was isolated from a woman in her 30s with COVID-19, enrolled during active disease. The sequencing sample was made of peripheral blood.

The CDR3 loop is CASSPPGLASYEQYF. As DNA, the CDR3 is TGTGCCAGCTCACCCCCGGGACTAGCATCCTACGAGCAGTACTTC. This sequence joins TRBV18 and TRBJ2-7; 9 bases are a match to TRBD2. V lost 3 bases to trimming and J lost 1 base; unmatched junction nucleotides: 4. CDR1 KGHSH and CDR2 LQKENI come from the germline V gene. The CDR3 contains 15 residues.